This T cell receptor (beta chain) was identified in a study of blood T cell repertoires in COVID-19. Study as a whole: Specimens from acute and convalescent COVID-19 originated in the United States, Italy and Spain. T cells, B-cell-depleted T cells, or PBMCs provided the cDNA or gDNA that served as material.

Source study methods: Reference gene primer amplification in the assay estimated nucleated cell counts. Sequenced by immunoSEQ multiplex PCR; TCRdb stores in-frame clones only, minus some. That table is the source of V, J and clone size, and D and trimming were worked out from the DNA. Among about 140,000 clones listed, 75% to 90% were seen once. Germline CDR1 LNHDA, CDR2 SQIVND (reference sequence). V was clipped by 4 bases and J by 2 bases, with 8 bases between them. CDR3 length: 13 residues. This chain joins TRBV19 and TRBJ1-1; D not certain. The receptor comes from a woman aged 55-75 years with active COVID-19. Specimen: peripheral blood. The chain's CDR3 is CASSTRENTEAFF. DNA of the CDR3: TGTGCCAGTAGTACCCGCGAAAACACTGAAGCTTTCTTT.